Sequencing of this TCR beta chain was carried out in a study of cytomegalovirus exposure and HLA in healthy donors. V was clipped by 5 bases and J by 1 base, with 8 bases between them. The CDR3 has 14 residues. Germline CDR1 reads SEHNR; CDR2 reads FQNEAQ (reference sequence). To note about this clone: A much larger clone lies one base from this, so it may be a read error.

Sequencing used immunoSEQ multiplex PCR; TCRdb keeps in-frame clones, though not all of them. This table has 300,000 to 400,000 clones, just over 85% appearing once. From the roughly 120-subject validation cohort, which was separate from the approximately 700-subject first cohort, the donors were drawn. This receptor was obtained from a woman in her late teens or twenties in good health and CMV-seronegative. V usage is TRBV7-9 and J usage is TRBJ2-2, with a weak D call TRBD1 (6 bases). The sequenced sample consisted of PBMCs. The CDR3 coding sequence is TGTGCCAGCAGCCCACAGGGGAACACCGGGGAGCTGTTTTTT. It codes for CASSPQGNTGELFF.